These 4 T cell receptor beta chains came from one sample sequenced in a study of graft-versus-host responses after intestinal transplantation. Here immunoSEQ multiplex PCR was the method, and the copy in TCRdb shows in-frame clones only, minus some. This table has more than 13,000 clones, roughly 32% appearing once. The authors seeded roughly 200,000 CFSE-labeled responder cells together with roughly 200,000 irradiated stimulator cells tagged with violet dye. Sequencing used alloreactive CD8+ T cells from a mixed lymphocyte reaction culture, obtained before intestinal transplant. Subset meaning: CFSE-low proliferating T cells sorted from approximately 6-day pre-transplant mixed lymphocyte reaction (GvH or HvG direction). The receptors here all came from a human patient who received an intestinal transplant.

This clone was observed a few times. CDR3 sequence reads: CASSLEFGLASYNEQFF. In DNA, the CDR3 is TGTGCCAGCAGCTTAGAGTTCGGGCTAGCGAGTTACAATGAGCAGTTCTTC. The V call is TRBV11-3, the J call TRBJ2-1; D might be TRBD2 (6 bases). Trimming took 0 bases from V and 4 from J, leaving 16 bases between them. Per the germline V gene, CDR1 is SGHNT and CDR2 is YENEEA. The CDR3 length is 17 residues.

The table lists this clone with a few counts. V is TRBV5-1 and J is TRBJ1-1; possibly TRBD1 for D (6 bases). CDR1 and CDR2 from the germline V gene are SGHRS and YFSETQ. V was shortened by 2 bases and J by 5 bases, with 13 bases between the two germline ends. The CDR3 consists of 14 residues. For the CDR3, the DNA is TGCGCCAGCAGCTTAGTAGGGGGGGGTACTGAAGCTTTCTTT. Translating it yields CASSLVGGGTEAFF. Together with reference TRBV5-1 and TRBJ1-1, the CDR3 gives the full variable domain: KAGVTQTPRYLIKTRGQQVTLSCSPISGHRSVSWYQQTPGQGLQFLFEYFSETQRNKGNFPGRFSGRQFSNSRSEMNVSTLELGDSALYLCASSLVGGGTEAFFGQGTRLTVV.

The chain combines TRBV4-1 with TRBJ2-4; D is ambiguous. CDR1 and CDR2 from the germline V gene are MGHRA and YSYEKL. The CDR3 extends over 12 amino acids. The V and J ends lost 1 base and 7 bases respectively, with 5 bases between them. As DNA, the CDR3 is TGCGCCAGCAGCCAAGTTGGGAACATTCAGTACTTC. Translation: CASSQVGNIQYF.

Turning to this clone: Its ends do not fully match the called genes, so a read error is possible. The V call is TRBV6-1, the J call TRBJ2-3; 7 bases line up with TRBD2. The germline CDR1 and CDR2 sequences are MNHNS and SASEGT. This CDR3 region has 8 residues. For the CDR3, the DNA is TGTGCCAGCCCACGCGGGGGTTTT. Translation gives CASPRGGF.